The rows below give T cell receptor beta chains drawn from one sample of a study of blood T cell repertoires in COVID-19. Profiled with immunoSEQ multiplex PCR; TCRdb holds only in-frame clones, not every one. This sample has some 230,000 clones, with just under 85% found just once. Material: PBMCs or T cells enriched from blood (not recorded which). The receptors were sampled from a woman in her 40s with acute COVID-19. Both conserved end residues are part of each CDR3. The D gene is left open where the match is weak. Where a row states a size, it is once, few, many or the class of an expanded clone; other rows omit it.

D,J,size,V,DNA,CDR3
TRBD1,TRBJ1-1,.,TRBV10-3,TGTGCCATCAGTGAGTCCGAAGCCACCGACAGGGGGATTAACACTGAAGCTTTCTTT,CAISESEATDRGINTEAFF
.,TRBJ2-1,.,TRBV7-2,TGTGCCAGCAGCTTGAGGACCCCTAGGGGTGAGCAGTTCTTC,CASSLRTPRGEQFF
.,TRBJ2-1,.,TRBV30,TGTGCCTGGAGTGTCGGTGGCGGGGTCCCCTACAATGAGCAGTTCTTC,CAWSVGGGVPYNEQFF
TRBD1,TRBJ1-4,.,TRBV7-6,TGTGCCAGCAGCTTAGTTATGAGGCGGACAGGGGGGTATGGAGGCACTAATGAAAAACTGTTTTTT,CASSLVMRRTGGYGGTNEKLFF
TRBD2,TRBJ2-1,.,TRBV4-2,TGTGCCAGCGGACCCCACACAGCTAGCGGGGGTACTAATGAGCAGTTCTTC,CASGPHTASGGTNEQFF
.,TRBJ1-1,many,TRBV6-5,TGTGCCGCCCGGGGTCCGGTTCTGAACACTGAAGCTTTCTTT,CAARGPVLNTEAFF
TRBD2,TRBJ2-2,.,TRBV9,TGTGCCAGCAGCGTACTAGCGGGAGCGGTCGGGGAGCTGTTTTTT,CASSVLAGAVGELFF
.,TRBJ2-6,.,TRBV7-2,TGTGCCAGCAGAGCAACGGTTGCAGGGGCCAACGTCCTGACTTTC,CASRATVAGANVLTF
.,TRBJ1-3,.,TRBV30,TGTGCCTGGAGCCCCGAGATCTCTGGAAACACCATATATTTT,CAWSPEISGNTIYF
.,TRBJ2-4,.,TRBV19,TGTGCCAGTAGTTCGGGAGGGGGCGGATTAGCCAAAAACATTCAGTACTTC,CASSSGGGGLAKNIQYF
TRBD1,TRBJ2-5,once,TRBV6-5,TGTGCCAGCAGTTACTCCACAGGGGTTGGGGAGACCCAGTACTTC,CASSYSTGVGETQYF
TRBD1,TRBJ1-5,.,TRBV6-4,TGTGCCAGCAGAAGTGCCTCGCCAGGGGCAGGGGGTGCTCAGCCCCAGCATTTT,CASRSASPGAGGAQPQHF
TRBD2,TRBJ2-1,.,TRBV30,TGTGCCTGGCAGCGGGGGGACTACAATGAGCAGTTCTTC,CAWQRGDYNEQFF
TRBD2,TRBJ2-7,.,TRBV7-2,TGTGCCAGCAGCCCAGGAGTAGGACTAGGGTACGAGCAGTACTTC,CASSPGVGLGYEQYF
TRBD2,TRBJ2-3,.,TRBV5-1,TGCGCCAGCAGCGCGGGAGGGCTCTCAGATACGCAGTATTTT,CASSAGGLSDTQYF
TRBD1,TRBJ1-5,.,TRBV6-2/TRBV6-3,TGTGCCAGCAGTTATGAAGACAGGGGCAATCAGCCCCAGCATTTT,CASSYEDRGNQPQHF
.,TRBJ2-3,.,TRBV20-1,TGCAGTGCTAGTTCGGGGGTCACAGATACGCAGTATTTT,CSASSGVTDTQYF
TRBD2,TRBJ2-7,.,TRBV28,TGTGCCAGCAGCCGTCTTGCTCCAGCGGGAGTGGGGGAGCAGTACTTC,CASSRLAPAGVGEQYF
TRBD1,TRBJ1-3,once,TRBV5-1,TGCGCCAGCAGCCCGACAGGGACCTCTGGAAACACCATATATTTT,CASSPTGTSGNTIYF
.,TRBJ1-5,.,TRBV3-1/TRBV3-2,TGTGCCAGCAGCCAAAATACAGTCAATCAGCCCCAGCATTTT,CASSQNTVNQPQHF
TRBD2,TRBJ2-3,.,TRBV7-6,TGTGCCAGCAGCTTAAGGGGGCTAGCGGGAACAGATACGCAGTATTTT,CASSLRGLAGTDTQYF
TRBD1,TRBJ1-4,.,TRBV9,TGTGCCAGCAGCGCCGCCGGGACAGAGAATGAAAAACTGTTTTTT,CASSAAGTENEKLFF
.,TRBJ2-7,.,TRBV6-5,TGTGCCAGCAGGTGGGGCAGCCTCTCCTACGAGCAGTACTTC,CASRWGSLSYEQYF
.,TRBJ1-2,few,TRBV12-3/TRBV12-4,TGTGCCAGCAGCCCACAAAAAAACTATGGCTACACCTTC,CASSPQKNYGYTF
.,TRBJ1-5,.,TRBV5-4,TGTGCCAGCAGCTTGGGCGGGAACGATCAGCCCCAGCATTTT,CASSLGGNDQPQHF
TRBD1,TRBJ1-2,.,TRBV25-1,TGTGCCAGCAGTGAATCATTGGACAGGTCCTATGGCTACACCTTC,CASSESLDRSYGYTF
TRBD1,TRBJ2-2,.,TRBV10-2,TGCGCCAGCAGACTACAGGGGGCGACCGGGGAGCTGTTTTTT,CASRLQGATGELFF
.,TRBJ2-7,.,TRBV7-9,TGTGCCAGCAGCCTGTCTACTTCCTACGAGCAGTACTTC,CASSLSTSYEQYF
TRBD1,TRBJ1-2,.,TRBV9,TGTGCCAGCAGCGTCGGGGACAGGGGTGGGTATGGCTACACCTTC,CASSVGDRGGYGYTF
.,TRBJ1-2,.,TRBV23-1,TGCGCCAGCAGTCAAGTTCGGCAGGGGTATGGCTACACCTTC,CASSQVRQGYGYTF
TRBD2,TRBJ2-1,few,TRBV27,TGTGCCAGCAGTTTAAGGGCTTTTGAGCTAGCGGGGTACAATGAGCAGTTCTTC,CASSLRAFELAGYNEQFF
.,TRBJ1-2,.,TRBV20-1,TGCAGTGCCTCCTCACAGGGCGGCTACACCTTC,CSASSQGGYTF
TRBD1,TRBJ2-2,.,TRBV5-1,TGCGCCAGCAGCTTGTGGGGGACAGGGGAGACCGGGGAGCTGTTTTTT,CASSLWGTGETGELFF
TRBD1,TRBJ2-1,.,TRBV7-3,TGTGCCAGCAGCTCGACGATGGACAGGGAGCAGTTCTTC,CASSSTMDREQFF
TRBD1,TRBJ1-6,.,TRBV5-8,TGTGCCAGCAGCACCGGGACAGGGCTGAAGAATTCACCCCTCCACTTT,CASSTGTGLKNSPLHF
TRBD2,TRBJ2-1,.,TRBV19,TGTGCCAGTAGCCGAACTAGCGTTTCCTACAATGAGCAGTTCTTC,CASSRTSVSYNEQFF
.,TRBJ2-7,.,TRBV11-2,TGTGCCAGCAGCTCAGGGGGGTACGAGCAGTACTTC,CASSSGGYEQYF
.,TRBJ2-7,.,TRBV5-1,TGCGCCAGCAGCTTTATGCAGGCTGGCTACGAGCAGTACTTC,CASSFMQAGYEQYF
.,TRBJ2-2,.,TRBV24-1,TGTGCCACCAGTGACCCTGACTCCCTGGAGCTGTTTTTT,CATSDPDSLELFF
TRBD1,TRBJ2-7,.,TRBV5-1,TGCGCCAGCAGCTCGTACGGGACAGGGACGTACGAGCAGTACTTC,CASSSYGTGTYEQYF
TRBD2,TRBJ2-3,once,TRBV15,TGTGCCACCAGCCGAAGAACTAGCGGAAGCACAGATACGCAGTATTTT,CATSRRTSGSTDTQYF
TRBD1,TRBJ1-4,few,TRBV24-1,TGTGCCACCAGTGAGGTGGGGACAGGGGGACGGGAAAAACTGTTTTTT,CATSEVGTGGREKLFF